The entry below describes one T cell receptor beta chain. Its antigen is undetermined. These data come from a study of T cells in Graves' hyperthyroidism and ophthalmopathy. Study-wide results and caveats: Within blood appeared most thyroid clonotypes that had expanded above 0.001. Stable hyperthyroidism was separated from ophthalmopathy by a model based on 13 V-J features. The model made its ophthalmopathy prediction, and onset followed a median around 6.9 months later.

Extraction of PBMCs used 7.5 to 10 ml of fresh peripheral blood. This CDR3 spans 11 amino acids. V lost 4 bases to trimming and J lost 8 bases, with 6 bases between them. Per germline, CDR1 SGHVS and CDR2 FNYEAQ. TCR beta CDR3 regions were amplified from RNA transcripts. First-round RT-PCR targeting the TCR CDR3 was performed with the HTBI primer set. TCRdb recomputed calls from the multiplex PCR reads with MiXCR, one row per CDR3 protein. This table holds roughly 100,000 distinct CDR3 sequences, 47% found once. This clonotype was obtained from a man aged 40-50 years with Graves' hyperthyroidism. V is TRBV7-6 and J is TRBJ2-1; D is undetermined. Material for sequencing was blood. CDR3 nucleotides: TGTGCCAGCAGCTCTGGGTATGAGCAGTTCTTC. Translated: CASSSGYEQFF.